This TCR beta chain came from a study of T cells in Graves' hyperthyroidism and ophthalmopathy. Across the study: Peripheral blood was acquired at first diagnosis, ahead of any therapy whatsoever. General observations from the study: The majority of expanded thyroid clonotypes above 0.001 also appeared in blood.

The sample holds many counts of this clonotype. Its antigen is undetermined. Germline loops: CDR1 SGHDN, CDR2 FVKESK. This CDR3 comprises 15 residues. Trimming cost V 4 bases and J 5 bases, with 17 bases left between them. RNA transcripts provided the source from which TCR beta CDR3 regions were amplified. The HTBI primer set served for first-round RT-PCR of the TCR CDR3. Each CDR3 protein is one row after TCRdb ran MiXCR on the multiplex PCR reads. The sample lists 200,000 to 250,000 distinct CDR3 sequences, about a sixth occurring once. The study included ophthalmopathy patients with Clinical Activity Score at least 3, NOSPECS grade at least 4 and duration under 3 months.

The rearrangement links TRBV14 to TRBJ2-5, with D possibly TRBD1 on 6 matching bases. Sequencing input: blood. This TCR came from a woman under 30 with Graves' ophthalmopathy. The CDR3 DNA is TGTGCCAGCAGCCTTCGTCCAGGGGCAGATGAGACCCAGTACTTC. Its protein product is CASSLRPGADETQYF.